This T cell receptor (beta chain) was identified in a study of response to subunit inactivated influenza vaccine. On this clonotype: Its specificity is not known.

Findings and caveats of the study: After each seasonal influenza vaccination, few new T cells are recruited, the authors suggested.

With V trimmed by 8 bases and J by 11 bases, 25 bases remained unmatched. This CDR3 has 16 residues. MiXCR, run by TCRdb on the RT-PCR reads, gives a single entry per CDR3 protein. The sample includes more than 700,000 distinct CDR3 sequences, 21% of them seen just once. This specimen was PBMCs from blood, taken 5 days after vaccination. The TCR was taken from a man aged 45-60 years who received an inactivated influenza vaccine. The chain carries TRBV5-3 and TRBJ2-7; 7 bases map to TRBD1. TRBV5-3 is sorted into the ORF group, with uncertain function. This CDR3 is CARGLGILGDRMGEYF. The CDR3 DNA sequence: TGTGCCAGGGGCTTGGGGATATTGGGGGACAGAATGGGGGAGTACTTC.